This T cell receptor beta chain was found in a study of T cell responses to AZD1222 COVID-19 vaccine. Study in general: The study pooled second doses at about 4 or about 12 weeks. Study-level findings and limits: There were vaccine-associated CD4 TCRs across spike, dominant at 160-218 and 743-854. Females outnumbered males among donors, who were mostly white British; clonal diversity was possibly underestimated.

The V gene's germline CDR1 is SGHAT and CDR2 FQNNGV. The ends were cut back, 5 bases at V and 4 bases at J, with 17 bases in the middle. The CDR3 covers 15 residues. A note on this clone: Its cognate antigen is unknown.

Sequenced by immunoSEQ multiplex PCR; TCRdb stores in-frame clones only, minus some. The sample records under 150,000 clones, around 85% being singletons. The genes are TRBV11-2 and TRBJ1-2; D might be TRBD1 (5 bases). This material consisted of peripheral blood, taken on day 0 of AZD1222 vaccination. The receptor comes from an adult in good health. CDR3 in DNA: TGTGCCAGCAGCCAAACCACGGGGGTCACCTATGGCTACACCTTC. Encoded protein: CASSQTTGVTYGYTF.